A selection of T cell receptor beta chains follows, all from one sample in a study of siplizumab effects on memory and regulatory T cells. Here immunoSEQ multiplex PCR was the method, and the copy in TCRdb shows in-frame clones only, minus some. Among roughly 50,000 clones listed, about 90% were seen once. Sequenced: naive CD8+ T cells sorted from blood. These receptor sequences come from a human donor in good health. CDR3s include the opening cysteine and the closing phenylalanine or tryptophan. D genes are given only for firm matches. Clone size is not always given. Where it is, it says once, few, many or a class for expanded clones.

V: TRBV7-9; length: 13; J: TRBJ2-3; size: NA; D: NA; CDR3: CASSSEGSDTQYF; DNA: TGTGCCAGCAGCTCCGAGGGGTCAGATACGCAGTATTTT
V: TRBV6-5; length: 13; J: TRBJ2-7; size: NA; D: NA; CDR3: CASSWDLTYEQYF; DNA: TGTGCCAGCAGTTGGGACCTTACCTACGAGCAGTACTTC
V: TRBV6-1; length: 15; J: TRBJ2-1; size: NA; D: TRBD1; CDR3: CASSEVAGGWNEQFF; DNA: TGTGCCAGCAGTGAAGTAGCAGGGGGCTGGAATGAGCAGTTCTTC
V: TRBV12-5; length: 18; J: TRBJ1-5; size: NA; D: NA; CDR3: CASGLANFLTDSNQPQHF; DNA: TGTGCTAGTGGTTTGGCCAACTTCCTAACGGATAGCAATCAGCCCCAGCATTTT
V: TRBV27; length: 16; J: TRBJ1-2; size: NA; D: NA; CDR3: CASSLYLAASFDGYTF; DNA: TGTGCCAGCAGTTTATATTTAGCGGCATCTTTCGATGGCTACACCTTC
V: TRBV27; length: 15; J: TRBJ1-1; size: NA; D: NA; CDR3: CASSYGPGYGTEAFF; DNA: TGTGCCAGCAGTTATGGGCCAGGGTATGGCACTGAAGCTTTCTTT
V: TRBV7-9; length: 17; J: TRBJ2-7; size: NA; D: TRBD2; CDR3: CASSRGLAGESSYEQYF; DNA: TGTGCCAGCAGCCGGGGACTAGCGGGAGAGAGCTCCTACGAGCAGTACTTC
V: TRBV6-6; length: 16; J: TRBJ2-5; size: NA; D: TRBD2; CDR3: CASSYGGTSSPETQYF; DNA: TGTGCCAGCAGTTATGGCGGGACTAGCTCGCCAGAGACCCAGTACTTC
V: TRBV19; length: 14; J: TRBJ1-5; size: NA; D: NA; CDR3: CASSIWGRNQPQHF; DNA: TGTGCCAGTAGTATATGGGGTCGCAATCAGCCCCAGCATTTT
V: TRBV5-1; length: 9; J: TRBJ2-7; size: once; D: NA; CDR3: CASKGEPYF; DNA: TGCGCCAGCAAAGGGGAGCCGTACTTC
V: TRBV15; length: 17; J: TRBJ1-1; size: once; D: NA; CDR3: CATRETRAALSNTEAFF; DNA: TGTGCCACCAGAGAGACTCGGGCAGCTCTCTCGAACACTGAAGCTTTCTTT
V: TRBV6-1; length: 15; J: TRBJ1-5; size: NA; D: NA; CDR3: CASTLEKGLGQPQHF; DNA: TGTGCCAGCACCCTGGAGAAGGGGCTGGGCCAGCCCCAGCATTTT
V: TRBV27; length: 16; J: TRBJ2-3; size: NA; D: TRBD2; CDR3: CASTSLGLEFTDTQYF; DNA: TGTGCCAGCACCTCCCTCGGACTAGAATTCACAGATACGCAGTATTTT
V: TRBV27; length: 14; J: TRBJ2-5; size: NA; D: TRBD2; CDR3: CASSLYGEGKTQYF; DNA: TGTGCCAGCAGTTTATATGGGGAGGGTAAGACCCAGTACTTC
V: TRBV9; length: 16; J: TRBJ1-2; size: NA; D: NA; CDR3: CASSVIPLEPNYGYTF; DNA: TGTGCCAGCAGCGTAATCCCCCTAGAACCCAACTATGGCTACACCTTC
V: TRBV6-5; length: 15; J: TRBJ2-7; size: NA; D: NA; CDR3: CASSPGPASSYEQYF; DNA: TGTGCCAGCAGCCCTGGACCGGCAAGCTCCTACGAGCAGTACTTC
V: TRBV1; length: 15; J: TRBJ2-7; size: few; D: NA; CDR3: CTSSQAERESREQYF; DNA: TGCACCAGCAGCCAAGCGGAGCGGGAGTCCCGCGAGCAGTACTTC
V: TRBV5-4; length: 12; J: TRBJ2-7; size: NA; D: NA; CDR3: CASSTDSYEQYF; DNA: TGTGCCAGCAGCACAGACAGCTACGAGCAGTACTTC
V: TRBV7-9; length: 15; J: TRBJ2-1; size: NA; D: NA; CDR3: CATQDQGVYNNEQFF; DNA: TGTGCGACCCAGGACCAAGGGGTTTATAACAATGAGCAGTTCTTC
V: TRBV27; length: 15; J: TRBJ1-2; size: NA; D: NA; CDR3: CASSLLEGSNYGYTF; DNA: TGTGCCAGCAGTTTATTGGAGGGTTCTAACTATGGCTACACCTTC
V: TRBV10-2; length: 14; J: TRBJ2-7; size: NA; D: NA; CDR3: CASSLTSSSYEQYF; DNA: TGCGCCAGCTCCCTGACTAGTTCCTCCTACGAGCAGTACTTC
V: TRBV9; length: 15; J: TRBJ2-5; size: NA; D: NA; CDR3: CASSASSGSQETQYF; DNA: TGTGCCAGCAGCGCCTCTTCCGGGAGTCAAGAGACCCAGTACTTC
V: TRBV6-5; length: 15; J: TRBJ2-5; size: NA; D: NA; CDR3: CASSYGDRPQETQYF; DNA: TGTGCCAGCAGTTACGGTGACAGACCTCAAGAGACCCAGTACTTC
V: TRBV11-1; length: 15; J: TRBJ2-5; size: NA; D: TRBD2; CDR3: CASSLGSGGGETQYF; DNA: TGTGCCAGCAGCTTAGGGTCTGGCGGGGGGGAGACCCAGTACTTC
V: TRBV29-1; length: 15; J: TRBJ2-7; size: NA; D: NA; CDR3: CSVEGGENLSYEQYF; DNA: TGCAGCGTTGAAGGGGGAGAGAATCTCTCCTACGAGCAGTACTTC
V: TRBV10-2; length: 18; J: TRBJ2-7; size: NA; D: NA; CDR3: CASSEGFGANLGSYEQYF; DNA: TGCGCCAGCAGTGAGGGTTTCGGCGCGAATCTCGGGTCCTACGAGCAGTACTTC
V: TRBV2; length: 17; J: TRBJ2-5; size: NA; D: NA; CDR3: CASRRRMSSSTPETQYF; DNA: TGTGCCAGCAGGAGGAGGATGTCTAGCAGCACGCCAGAGACCCAGTACTTC
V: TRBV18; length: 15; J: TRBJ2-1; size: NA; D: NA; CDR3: CASSPVASNRNEQFF; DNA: TGTGCCAGCTCACCAGTGGCTAGCAATAGAAATGAGCAGTTCTTC
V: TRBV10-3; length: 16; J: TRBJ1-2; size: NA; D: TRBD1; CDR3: CAISHVPGQGDDGYTF; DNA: TGTGCCATCAGTCATGTCCCGGGACAGGGGGATGATGGCTACACCTTC